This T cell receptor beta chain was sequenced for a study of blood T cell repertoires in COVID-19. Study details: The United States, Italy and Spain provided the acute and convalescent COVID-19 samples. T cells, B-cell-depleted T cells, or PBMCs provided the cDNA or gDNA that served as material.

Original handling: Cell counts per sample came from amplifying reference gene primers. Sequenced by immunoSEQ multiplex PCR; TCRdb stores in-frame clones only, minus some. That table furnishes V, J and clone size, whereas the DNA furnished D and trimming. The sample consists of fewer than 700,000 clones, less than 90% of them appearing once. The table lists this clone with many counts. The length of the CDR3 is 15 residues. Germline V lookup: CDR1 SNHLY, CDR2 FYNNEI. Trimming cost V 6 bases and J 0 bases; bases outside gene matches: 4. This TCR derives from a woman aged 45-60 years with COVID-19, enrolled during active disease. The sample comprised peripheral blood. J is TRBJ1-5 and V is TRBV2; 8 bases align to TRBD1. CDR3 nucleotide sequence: TGTGCCAGCAGCGGGACAGGCTATAGCAATCAGCCCCAGCATTTT. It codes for CASSGTGYSNQPQHF.